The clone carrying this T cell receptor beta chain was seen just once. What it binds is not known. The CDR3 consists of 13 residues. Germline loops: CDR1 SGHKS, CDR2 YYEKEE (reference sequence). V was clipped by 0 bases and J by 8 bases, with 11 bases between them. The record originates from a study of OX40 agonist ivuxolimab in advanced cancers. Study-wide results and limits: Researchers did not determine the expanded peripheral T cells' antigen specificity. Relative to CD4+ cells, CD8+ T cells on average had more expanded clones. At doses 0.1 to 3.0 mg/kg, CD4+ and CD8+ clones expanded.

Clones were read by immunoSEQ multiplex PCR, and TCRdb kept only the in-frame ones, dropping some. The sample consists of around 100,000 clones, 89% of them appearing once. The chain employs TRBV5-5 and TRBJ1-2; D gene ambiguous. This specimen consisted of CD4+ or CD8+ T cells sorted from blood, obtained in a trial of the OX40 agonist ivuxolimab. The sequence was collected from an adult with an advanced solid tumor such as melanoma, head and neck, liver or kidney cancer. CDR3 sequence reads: CASSLDGGGGYTF. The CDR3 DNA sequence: TGTGCCAGCAGCTTGGATGGCGGAGGGGGCTACACCTTC.